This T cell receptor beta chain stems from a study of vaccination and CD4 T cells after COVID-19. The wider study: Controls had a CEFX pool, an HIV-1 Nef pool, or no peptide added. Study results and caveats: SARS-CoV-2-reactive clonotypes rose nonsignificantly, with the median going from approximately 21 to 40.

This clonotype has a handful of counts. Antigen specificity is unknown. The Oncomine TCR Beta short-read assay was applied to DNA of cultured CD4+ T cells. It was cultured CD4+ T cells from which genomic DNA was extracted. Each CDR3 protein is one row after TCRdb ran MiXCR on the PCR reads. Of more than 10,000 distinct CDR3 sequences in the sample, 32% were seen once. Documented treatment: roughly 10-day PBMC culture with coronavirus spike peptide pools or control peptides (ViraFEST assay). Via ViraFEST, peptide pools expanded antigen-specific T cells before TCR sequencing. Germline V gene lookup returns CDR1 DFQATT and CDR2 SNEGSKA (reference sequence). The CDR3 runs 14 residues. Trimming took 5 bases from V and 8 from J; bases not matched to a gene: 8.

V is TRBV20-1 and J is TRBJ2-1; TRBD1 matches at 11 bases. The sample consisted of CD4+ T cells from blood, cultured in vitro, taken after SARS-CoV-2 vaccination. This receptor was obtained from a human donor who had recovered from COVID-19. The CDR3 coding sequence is TGCAGTGCTCTCCGGGACAGGGGGGCGCATGAGCAGTTCTTC. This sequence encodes CSALRDRGAHEQFF.